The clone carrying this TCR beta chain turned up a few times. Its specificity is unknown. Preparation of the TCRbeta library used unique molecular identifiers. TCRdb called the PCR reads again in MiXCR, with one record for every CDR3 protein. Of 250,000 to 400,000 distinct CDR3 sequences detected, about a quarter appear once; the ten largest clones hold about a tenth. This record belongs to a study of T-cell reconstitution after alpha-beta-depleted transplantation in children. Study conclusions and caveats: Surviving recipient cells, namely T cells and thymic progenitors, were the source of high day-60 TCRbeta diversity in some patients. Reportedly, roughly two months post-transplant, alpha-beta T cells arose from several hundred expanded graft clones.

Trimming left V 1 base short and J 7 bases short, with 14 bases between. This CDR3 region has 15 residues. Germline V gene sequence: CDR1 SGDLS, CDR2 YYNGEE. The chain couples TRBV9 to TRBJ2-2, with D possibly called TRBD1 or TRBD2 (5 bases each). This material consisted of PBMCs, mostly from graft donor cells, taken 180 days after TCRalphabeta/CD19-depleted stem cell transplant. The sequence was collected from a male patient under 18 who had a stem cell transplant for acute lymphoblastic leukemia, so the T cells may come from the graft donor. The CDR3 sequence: CASSVMAGRGGELFF. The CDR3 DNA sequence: TGTGCCAGCAGCGTAATGGCAGGGAGAGGCGGGGAGCTGTTTTTT.